These 11 T cell receptor beta chains share one sample of origin, sequenced in a study of Graves' ophthalmopathy and Graves' hyperthyroidism. Amplification targeted the TCR beta CDR3 regions, with RNA transcripts as the source material. Second-round multiplex PCR came after first-round RT-PCR with HTBI primers. TCRdb analysed the multiplex PCR reads with MiXCR anew, one entry per CDR3 protein. The table has about 740,000 distinct CDR3 sequences, approximately 40% seen once. Sequencing input: peripheral blood. The receptors shown here come from an adult man with Graves' ophthalmopathy.

This clonotype was found a few times. V gene TRBV27 combines with J gene TRBJ2-7; the D gene is possibly TRBD2 (5 bases). Trimming removed 4 bases from V and 1 base from J, with 8 bases in between. The germline gives CDR1 MNHEY, CDR2 SMNVEV (reference sequence). This CDR3 is built from 13 residues. The chain's CDR3 is CASSWQRSYEQYF. In nucleotides, the CDR3 is TGTGCCAGCAGTTGGCAGCGGTCCTACGAGCAGTACTTC.

In this sample, this clonotype turned up a few times. The chain links TRBV5-8 to TRBJ1-2; D gene ambiguous. Between the trimmed V and J ends, which lost 4 bases and 2 bases, there was a span of 15 bases. Germline V gene lookup returns CDR1 SGHTS and CDR2 YDEGEE. This CDR3 contains 15 residues. CDR3 residues: CASSPGGGINYGYTF. In nucleotides, the CDR3 is TGTGCCAGCAGCCCCGGCGGCGGAATAAACTATGGCTACACCTTC.

This chain connects TRBV20-1 to TRBJ1-1; no reliable D call. Germline V gene lookup returns CDR1 DFQATT and CDR2 SNEGSKA (reference sequence). This CDR3 is built from 13 residues. V shed 1 base and J shed 4 bases, with 10 bases lying between them. The CDR3 DNA reads as TGCAGTGCTAGAGGGACTATCGGCACTGAAGCTTTCTTT. Protein: CSARGTIGTEAFF.

Details on this clonotype: In this CDR3 the conserved last residue, phenylalanine or tryptophan, is missing, so a read error is likely. The rearrangement links TRBV6-2 or TRBV6-3 to TRBJ2-5; D remains ambiguous. In germline, CDR1 is MNHEY, CDR2 SVGEGT. The CDR3 is made up of 14 amino acids. The V and J ends lost 4 bases and 1 base respectively, with 10 bases between them. CDR3: CASSWPGGQETQYV. CDR3 bases: TGTGCCAGCAGTTGGCCCGGTGGCCAAGAGACCCAGTACGTC.

This clonotype turned up a few times. This chain uses TRBV7-9 with TRBJ2-7, with 10 positions matching TRBD2. V lost 2 bases and J lost 7; bases outside the gene matches: 14. Per the germline V gene, CDR1 is SEHNR and CDR2 is FQNEAQ (reference sequence). CDR3 length: 17 residues. The chain's CDR3 is CASSLLAGLAGDEEQYF. In nucleotides, the CDR3 is TGTGCCAGCAGCTTACTGGCCGGGCTAGCGGGAGATGAGGAGCAGTACTTC.

Note on this clonotype: The junction does not match germline at one end; this may be a read error. The rearrangement joins TRBV7-9 to TRBJ2-7; no definite D call. The germline V gene has CDR1 SEHNR and CDR2 FQNEAQ (reference sequence). CDR3 length equals 16 residues. CDR3 protein: CAGSPPFLPQRQDWYF. In nucleotides, the CDR3 is TGTGCCGGCAGCCCTCCCTTTCTCCCTCAAAGACAAGATTGGTACTTC.

The chain has TRBV2 and TRBJ2-5; D is tentatively TRBD1 or TRBD2 (5 bases each). Germline V gives CDR1 SNHLY, CDR2 FYNNEI. With 10 bases removed from V and 7 bases from J, the gap between germline ends came to 19 bases. The CDR3 runs to 13 residues. The CDR3 loop is CAISSARERTQYF. The CDR3 DNA sequence: TGTGCCATCAGCTCAGCCAGGGAGCGGACCCAGTACTTC. The full variable domain, completed using reference TRBV2 and TRBJ2-5, is EPEVTQTPSHQVTQMGQEVILRCVPISNHLYFYWYRQILGQKVEFLVSFYNNEISEKSEIFDDQFSVERPDGSNFTLKIRSTKLEDSAMYFCAISSARERTQYFGPGTRLLVL.

This chain links TRBV9 with TRBJ1-2, with D possibly matching TRBD1 (6 bases). Looked up from germline, CDR1 is SGDLS and CDR2 is YYNGEE. CDR3 length: 14 residues. V lost 4 bases, J lost 4 bases, and 14 bases lay in between. The CDR3 reads CASSQGRGGYGYTF. The CDR3 DNA sequence: TGTGCCAGCAGCCAAGGTAGAGGGGGCTATGGCTACACCTTC.

This clonotype was counted ten times or more. The chain employs TRBV15 and TRBJ2-5; 7 bases align to TRBD1. CDR1 is LNHNV and CDR2 is YYDKDF in the germline V gene (reference sequence). The length of the CDR3 is 16 residues. J gave up 3 bases and V 3 bases, and 10 bases lay outside the gene matches. CDR3 sequence reads: CATSSGTATSEETQYF. The CDR3 DNA reads TGTGCCACCAGCAGTGGGACAGCCACATCGGAAGAGACCCAGTACTTC.

The genes are TRBV11-2 and TRBJ1-3; 8 nucleotides align to TRBD1. Germline trimming cut 5 bases from V and 0 bases from J; bases unmatched to any gene: 3. From germline, CDR1 is SGHAT and CDR2 FQNNGV. There are 15 residues in the CDR3. Written as DNA, the CDR3 is TGTGCCAGCAGCCCCGGACAGGGCTCTGGAAACACCATATATTTT. This codes for CASSPGQGSGNTIYF.

A few counts support this clonotype. The gene calls are TRBV20-1 and TRBJ1-1; D is unclear. Trimming removed 0 bases at V and 3 bases at J, with 11 bases between. This CDR3 comprises 14 residues. In germline, CDR1 is DFQATT, CDR2 SNEGSKA (reference sequence). CDR3: CSAREGLAHTEAFF. The CDR3 nucleotides read TGCAGTGCTAGAGAGGGGTTGGCCCACACTGAAGCTTTCTTT.